This T cell receptor (beta chain) was captured in a study of T-cell memory formation after mild COVID-19. General study points: Cross-reactive memory appears to have joined, as suggested by some responding clones showing up in pre-infection memory. Clonal second-wave expansions that peaked on day 37 had unconfirmed SARS-CoV-2 specificity. Clones shrinking from day 15 to 85 showed even CD4/CD8 mixes; later expanders tilted CD4+.

About this clonotype itself: Antigen unknown.

In germline, CDR1 is LNHDA, CDR2 SQIVND (reference sequence). With V trimmed by 6 bases and J by 1 base, 4 bases remained unmatched. The CDR3 spans 15 residues. A 5'RACE reaction primed in the constant segment made cDNA libraries of TCR alpha and TCR beta, and these carried sample barcodes and UMIs. TCRdb used MiXCR to reprocess the 5' RACE reads, holding one entry per CDR3 protein. The sample lists around 47,000 distinct CDR3 sequences, 7.5% to 10% seen once, with 12% in the top ten. The chain combines TRBV19 with TRBJ2-1; TRBD1 agrees at 9 bases. Specimen: PBMCs or a T cell subset sorted from them (not recorded which). This sequence was found in an adult woman who had mild COVID-19 (a few samples of this study predate the infection). Cell type and time point are not known. DNA of the CDR3: TGTGCCAGTAGGGGGACAGGGAGGTCCTACAATGAGCAGTTCTTC. It encodes CASRGTGRSYNEQFF.